A selection of T cell receptor beta chains follows, all from one sample in a study of regulatory T cells in long-lasting Graves disease. MiXCR, run by TCRdb on the multiplex PCR reads, gives a single entry per CDR3 protein. The sample yields 350,000 to 400,000 distinct CDR3 sequences, 15% to 19% seen once. Sequenced here: peripheral blood mononuclear cells (PBMCs), sampled at new diagnosis, from a patient treated with antithyroid drugs. The receptors come from a female donor with Graves disease. The CDR3 runs from the conserved cysteine through the conserved F or W. D genes are given only for firm matches. Where a row states a size, it is once, few, many or the class of an expanded clone; other rows omit it.

D gene	J gene	V gene	clone size	CDR3 protein	CDR3 DNA
.	TRBJ2-5	TRBV20-1	many	CSASVRGETQYF	TGCAGTGCTAGTGTTCGGGGAGAGACCCAGTACTTC
.	TRBJ2-5	TRBV12-5	many	CASGLVKLGGVRTQYF	TGTGCTAGTGGTTTGGTGAAGCTAGGTGGGGTCAGGACCCAGTACTTC
TRBD1	TRBJ1-5	TRBV6-2/TRBV6-3	few	CASSYPDREGRQPQHF	TGTGCCAGCAGTTACCCCGACAGGGAGGGGAGACAGCCCCAGCATTTT
.	TRBJ2-7	TRBV7-9	many	CASSLVFWGPSYEQYF	TGTGCCAGCAGCTTAGTTTTCTGGGGTCCTTCCTACGAGCAGTACTTC
.	TRBJ1-1	TRBV14	many	CASSQTGRRDTEAFF	TGTGCCAGCAGCCAGACGGGACGGAGAGACACTGAAGCTTTCTTT
.	TRBJ1-5	TRBV6-1	few	CASTESGSGQPQHF	TGTGCCAGCACCGAGAGTGGATCGGGTCAGCCCCAGCATTTT
TRBD1	TRBJ2-5	TRBV7-3	many	CASIPPGTGPHQETQYF	TGTGCCAGCATCCCACCCGGGACAGGCCCTCATCAAGAGACCCAGTACTTC
.	TRBJ2-6	TRBV12-5	many	CASGLGVSGANVLTF	TGTGCTAGTGGTTTGGGGGTCTCTGGGGCCAACGTCCTGACTTTC
TRBD1	TRBJ2-7	TRBV6-1	many	CASVRGPGQVAYEQYF	TGTGCCAGCGTCCGGGGGCCGGGACAGGTTGCCTACGAGCAGTACTTC
TRBD1	TRBJ1-2	TRBV18	few	CASSPPGTADTIYGYTF	TGTGCCAGCTCACCGCCCGGGACAGCCGATACAATTTATGGCTACACCTTC
.	TRBJ1-2	TRBV28	few	CASSLPGGPYGYTF	TGTGCCAGCAGTTTACCCGGGGGTCCCTATGGCTACACCTTC
TRBD1	TRBJ2-1	TRBV4-2	few	CASSPYVGQPDYNEQFF	TGTGCCAGCAGCCCCTACGTGGGACAGCCGGACTACAATGAGCAGTTCTTC
TRBD2	TRBJ2-1	TRBV7-3	many	CASSSTSGNNEQFF	TGTGCCAGCAGCTCGACTAGCGGGAACAATGAGCAGTTCTTC
.	TRBJ2-2	TRBV12-3/TRBV12-4	.	CASSPQSLTEAGELFF	TGTGCCAGCAGCCCACAATCCTTGACAGAGGCCGGGGAGCTGTTTTTT
.	TRBJ1-5	TRBV20-1	many	CSARDSVERDQPQHF	TGCAGTGCTAGAGATAGCGTAGAGAGGGATCAGCCCCAGCATTTT
.	TRBJ1-5	TRBV4-1	many	CASSQARGGDQPQHF	TGCGCCAGCAGCCAAGCGAGGGGAGGGGATCAGCCCCAGCATTTT
TRBD2	TRBJ2-1	TRBV6-6	.	CASSYSASGGANEQFF	TGTGCCAGCAGTTACTCGGCTAGCGGGGGGGCAAATGAGCAGTTCTTC
.	TRBJ1-1	TRBV9	many	CASSVEGDGTEAFF	TGTGCCAGCAGCGTAGAGGGTGATGGGACTGAAGCTTTCTTT
.	TRBJ1-5	TRBV6-5	many	CASSYKPHGDQPQHF	TGTGCCAGCAGTTATAAGCCCCACGGTGATCAGCCCCAGCATTTT
.	TRBJ2-6	TRBV18	few	CASSPPVGANVLTF	TGTGCCAGCTCACCACCGGTTGGGGCCAACGTCCTGACTTTC
TRBD1	TRBJ1-1	TRBV12-3/TRBV12-4	many	CASRRGQGNTEAFF	TGTGCCAGCCGCCGGGGACAGGGGAACACTGAAGCTTTCTTT
TRBD2	TRBJ2-1	TRBV4-1	.	CASSQAGGPLNEQFF	TGCGCCAGCAGCCAAGCGGGGGGGCCTTTGAATGAGCAGTTCTTC
TRBD1	TRBJ2-1	TRBV11-3	few	CASSRDRGLRDEQFF	TGTGCCAGCAGCCGGGACAGGGGGCTTAGGGATGAGCAGTTCTTC
.	TRBJ2-1	TRBV9	.	CASTTGTGGGLSDEQFF	TGTGCCAGCACCACCGGGACCGGAGGGGGTTTGTCAGATGAGCAGTTCTTC
TRBD2	TRBJ2-3	TRBV29-1	many	CSALAGGTDTQYF	TGCAGCGCATTAGCGGGAGGGACAGATACGCAGTATTTT
TRBD2	TRBJ2-1	TRBV20-1	many	CSARPPGLGVIEQFF	TGCAGTGCTAGACCCCCCGGACTAGGAGTAATTGAGCAGTTCTTC
.	TRBJ1-2	TRBV4-1	many	CASSHSTRQARPINYGYTF	TGCGCCAGCAGCCACAGTACAAGGCAGGCCCGGCCTATTAACTATGGCTACACCTTC